The rows below give T cell receptor beta chains drawn from one sample of a study of CD8 T cells in ankylosing spondylitis. A single record per CDR3 protein comes from TCRdb applying MiXCR to the 5' RACE reads. The sample shows about 130,000 distinct CDR3 sequences, roughly 13% of them seen only once. The material sequenced was blood, either unsorted or a sorted T cell fraction (not recorded which). These TCRs come from a female donor with ankylosing spondylitis or in good health (not recorded which). The CDR3 runs from the conserved cysteine through the conserved F or W. D genes are given only for firm matches. The size of a clone is reported for some rows only, either as once, few or many, or as a class for expanded clones.

>TRBV5-6|-|-|TRBJ2-2
TGTGCCAGCAGCTTGATATGGGATTTGGCAGGGGTGTTTGCCGGGGAGCTGTTTTTT
CASSLIWDLAGVFAGELFF
>TRBV5-1|-|few|TRBJ2-7
TGCGCCAGCAGCCCAGTGACCGTTCCGAGATACGAGCAGTACTTC
CASSPVTVPRYEQYF
>TRBV7-9|-|few|TRBJ1-5
TGTGCCAGCAGTCGGGGTGAGTTCAGCAATCAGCCCCAGCATTTT
CASSRGEFSNQPQHF
>TRBV25-1|-|-|TRBJ2-7
TGTGCCAGCAGTTCGCCAGCGTGGACCTACGAGCAGTACTTC
CASSSPAWTYEQYF
>TRBV20-1|TRBD1|-|TRBJ1-2
TGCAGTGCTAGAGATCCTCCGGGACAGGGGAACTATGGCTACACCTTC
CSARDPPGQGNYGYTF
>TRBV7-6|-|few|TRBJ2-3
TGTGCCAGCAGCTCCTTAGCGGAATATAGCACAGATACGCAGTATTTT
CASSSLAEYSTDTQYF
>TRBV20-1|TRBD2|-|TRBJ2-1
TGCAGTGCTAGTGGACTAGCGGCGGGCTACAATGAGCAGTTCTTC
CSASGLAAGYNEQFF
>TRBV20-1|TRBD1|many|TRBJ2-1
TGCAGTGCTAGAGACGGGACAGGGGGTTCCTACAATGAGCAGTTCTTC
CSARDGTGGSYNEQFF
>TRBV28|TRBD1|many|TRBJ2-7
TGTGCCAGCACGGACAGGGAAGGGGTGTACGAGCAGTACTTC
CASTDREGVYEQYF
>TRBV20-1|-|many|TRBJ1-1
TGCAGTGCTCAGGAGGGGGGGAACCCTGAAGCTTTCTTT
CSAQEGGNPEAFF
>TRBV28|-|-|TRBJ2-2
TGTGCCAGCCTGAAGGCGGGGGAGCTGTTTTTT
CASLKAGELFF
>TRBV12-3/TRBV12-4|TRBD2|many|TRBJ2-7
TGTGCCAGCAGTTTTGGCGGGGGACTAAACGAGCAGTACTTC
CASSFGGGLNEQYF
>TRBV20-1|TRBD2|-|TRBJ2-4
TGCAGTGCCCCAGCCCTAGCGGGAGGGGACGAGTTGGCCAAAAACATTCAGTACTTC
CSAPALAGGDELAKNIQYF
>TRBV4-1|-|few|TRBJ1-5
TGCGCCAGCAGCCAAGAAACTCGGGGGCCCCAGCATTTT
CASSQETRGPQHF
>TRBV7-2|-|few|TRBJ2-1
TGTGCCAGCAGCTTAGTGGTCCGCAATGAGCAGTTCTTC
CASSLVVRNEQFF
>TRBV20-1|-|many|TRBJ2-1
TGCAGTGCCGCTAGAGGGAGCAATGAGCAGTTCTTC
CSAARGSNEQFF
>TRBV15|TRBD1|few|TRBJ2-3
TGTGCCACCAGCAGAGAGACAGGGGCCTCAGATACGCAGTATTTT
CATSRETGASDTQYF
>TRBV27|-|-|TRBJ1-4
TGTGCCAGCAGTTTATACGGTGAAAAACTGTTTTTT
CASSLYGEKLFF
>TRBV20-1|-|-|TRBJ2-1
TGCAGTGCTAGAGATACTCGGGGGAGCTCCTACAATGAGCAGTTCTTC
CSARDTRGSSYNEQFF
>TRBV5-1|-|few|TRBJ1-5
TGCGCCAGCAGCTTGGGGGAGCCCAATCAGCCCCAGCATTTT
CASSLGEPNQPQHF
>TRBV6-1|-|few|TRBJ2-7
TGTGCCAGCAGGCAAATGACAGGCCTAGCCTACGAGCAGTACTTC
CASRQMTGLAYEQYF
>TRBV7-8|-|many|TRBJ1-5
TGTGCCAGCAGCTTAATGTCAGGCCTCCAAGTACAGCCCCAGCATTTT
CASSLMSGLQVQPQHF
>TRBV5-1|-|few|TRBJ2-2
TGCGCCAGCGCGCTTTGGGAATCCGGGGAGCTGTTTTTT
CASALWESGELFF
>TRBV7-3|-|few|TRBJ2-2
TGTGCCAGCAGCTTAAAGGGCTGGGGCACCGGGGAGCTGTTTTTT
CASSLKGWGTGELFF
>TRBV3-1|-|many|TRBJ2-3
TGTGCCAGCGGGATCGCCGCGACTAAAGAATTCACAGATACGCAGTATTTT
CASGIAATKEFTDTQYF
>TRBV20-1|-|few|TRBJ1-2
TGCAGTGCCGGGGGGGGGACTACTAACTATGGCTACACCTTC
CSAGGGTTNYGYTF
>TRBV9|-|many|TRBJ1-4
TGTGCCAGCAGCGAAGGGGGGGCCAGGGGTAATGAAAAACTGTTTTTT
CASSEGGARGNEKLFF
>TRBV4-1|-|few|TRBJ2-2
TGCGCCAGCAGCCTCGGAGGGCACAGGGAGTATCCCGGGGAGCTGTTTTTT
CASSLGGHREYPGELFF
>TRBV12-3/TRBV12-4|-|few|TRBJ2-1
TGTGCCAGCAGTTTCAGGATCGACTACAATGAGCAGTTCTTC
CASSFRIDYNEQFF
>TRBV3-1|-|many|TRBJ2-4
TGTGCCAGCAGTCAAGGACGGAGAGAGGCCAAAAACATTCAGTACTTC
CASSQGRREAKNIQYF
>TRBV7-2|TRBD2|many|TRBJ2-3
TGTGCCAGCAGCACGCGGGAGGTCAAGGCAGATACGCAGTATTTT
CASSTREVKADTQYF
>TRBV4-1|-|-|TRBJ2-2
TGCGCCAGCAGTAGAAGATCGGCCCCCCGGAACGGGGAGCTGTTTTTT
CASSRRSAPRNGELFF
>TRBV20-1|TRBD2|many|TRBJ2-3
TGCAGTGCTAGTGGTGGCGCAGCGGGGGAATTGACAGATACGCAGTATTTT
CSASGGAAGELTDTQYF
>TRBV12-3/TRBV12-4|TRBD1|many|TRBJ2-5
TGTGCCAGCAGTGGGACAGGAGAGACCCAGTACTTC
CASSGTGETQYF
>TRBV5-1|TRBD1|many|TRBJ1-5
TGCGCCAGCACCGACAGGGGCAATCAGCCCCAGCATTTT
CASTDRGNQPQHF
>TRBV20-1|-|-|TRBJ1-3
TGCAGTGCTAGAGATGGGCCAGGCTCTGGAAACACCATATATTTT
CSARDGPGSGNTIYF
>TRBV5-1|-|many|TRBJ1-2
TGCGCCAGCAGCTTTTGGCAGCTTCCTAACTATGGCTACACCTTC
CASSFWQLPNYGYTF
>TRBV20-1|-|many|TRBJ2-2
TGCAGTGCTAGGGGCGTGAACACCGGGGAGCTGTTTTTT
CSARGVNTGELFF
>TRBV27|-|-|TRBJ2-4
TGTGCCAGCGCAGGCGGGGCCAAAAACATTCAGTACTTC
CASAGGAKNIQYF
>TRBV12-3/TRBV12-4|-|many|TRBJ1-2
TGTGCCAGCAGTGCAAACAGTGGTGGCTACACCTTC
CASSANSGGYTF
>TRBV3-1|-|-|TRBJ2-1
TGTGCCAGCAGCCAGGACGCAGCCTACAATGAGCAGTTCTTC
CASSQDAAYNEQFF
>TRBV7-9|TRBD2|-|TRBJ2-2
TGTGCCAGCAGCTTAGCGTCCCTAGCGGGGACCGGGGAGCTGTTTTTT
CASSLASLAGTGELFF
>TRBV12-3/TRBV12-4|TRBD1|many|TRBJ1-6
TGTGCCAGCAGGCCATCGGGACAGGTTAATTCACCCCTCCACTTT
CASRPSGQVNSPLHF
>TRBV3-1|-|many|TRBJ1-5
TGTGCCAGCAGCCAAGGGAGGCAGGGCAATCAGCCCCAGCATTTT
CASSQGRQGNQPQHF
>TRBV12-3/TRBV12-4|-|-|TRBJ2-5
TGTGCCAGCAGTTTTCCCCAGGGGTACAGGGCCCAGTACTTC
CASSFPQGYRAQYF
>TRBV4-2|-|many|TRBJ1-1
TGTGCCAGCAGCCAAGGGGGGAACACTGAAGCTTTCTTT
CASSQGGNTEAFF
>TRBV20-1|-|-|TRBJ1-4
TGCTGTGCTAGAGATTGGGGGGGCGGGAATGAAAAACTGTTTTTT
CCARDWGGGNEKLFF
>TRBV4-1|-|few|TRBJ1-4
TGCGCCAGCAGCCAAGACTACCCGAGACAGTCAGGGGAAAAACTGTTTTTT
CASSQDYPRQSGEKLFF
>TRBV28|TRBD1|-|TRBJ2-3
TGTGCCAGCAGTTTGAGGTTCGGGACAGGGGGCGAATTCGGGAGATCCACAGATACGCAGTATTTT
CASSLRFGTGGEFGRSTDTQYF
>TRBV5-1|TRBD1|-|TRBJ2-7
TGCGCCAGCAGCGCAGACAGGGAGATCTACGAGCAGTACTTC
CASSADREIYEQYF
>TRBV6-5|-|many|TRBJ1-2
TGTGCCAGCAGTTATGAGGGGGAATATGGCTACACCTTC
CASSYEGEYGYTF
>TRBV30|-|few|TRBJ2-2
TGTGCCTGGAGCCCTACCGGGGAGCTGTTTTTT
CAWSPTGELFF
>TRBV20-1|-|few|TRBJ1-6
TGCAGTGCCAGCCGACAGTCGGGGAGTTCACCCCTCCACTTT
CSASRQSGSSPLHF
>TRBV27|TRBD1|many|TRBJ2-1
TGTGCCAGCAGCGCGACAGGGGGCGCGTACAATGAGCAGTTCTTC
CASSATGGAYNEQFF
>TRBV12-3/TRBV12-4|-|many|TRBJ2-7
TGTGCCAGCAGTCCCGACAGCCCATTTACCTACGAGCAGTACTTC
CASSPDSPFTYEQYF